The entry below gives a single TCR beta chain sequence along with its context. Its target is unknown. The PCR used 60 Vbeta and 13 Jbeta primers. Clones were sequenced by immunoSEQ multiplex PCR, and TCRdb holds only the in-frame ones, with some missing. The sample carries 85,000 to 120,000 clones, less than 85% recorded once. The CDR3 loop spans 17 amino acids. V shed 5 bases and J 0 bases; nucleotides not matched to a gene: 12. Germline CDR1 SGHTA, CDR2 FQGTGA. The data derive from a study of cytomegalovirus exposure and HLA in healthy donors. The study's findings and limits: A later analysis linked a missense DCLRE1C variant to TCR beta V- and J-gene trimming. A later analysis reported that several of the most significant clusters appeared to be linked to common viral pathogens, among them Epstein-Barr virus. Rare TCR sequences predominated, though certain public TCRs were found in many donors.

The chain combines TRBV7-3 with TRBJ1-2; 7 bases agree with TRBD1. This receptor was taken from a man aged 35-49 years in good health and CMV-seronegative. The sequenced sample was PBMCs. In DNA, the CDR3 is TGTGCCAGCAGCCCGGGGCAGGGGGGAGCGGCTAACTATGGCTACACCTTC. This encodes CASSPGQGGAANYGYTF.